The T cell receptor beta chain described here comes from a study of glioma-infiltrating T cells. Findings and limits, study-wide: Non-neoplastic patients had below-expected tissue-blood divergence, while all gliomas exceeded expectation.

Amplification of TCR alpha and beta CDR3 regions from RNA used iRepertoire nested multiplex PCR. Tissue mRNA or PBMC total RNA, 100-400 ng, went into one-step reverse transcription and amplification. MiXCR, run by TCRdb on the multiplex PCR reads, gives a single entry per CDR3 protein. Here the sample spans roughly 350,000 distinct CDR3 sequences, about two fifths being singletons. This CDR3 comprises 14 residues. The germline V and J ends were trimmed by 1 base and 7 bases, with 11 bases remaining between them. Germline V lookup: CDR1 LNHDA, CDR2 SQIVND (reference sequence). Note on this clonotype: Its antigen is currently unknown.

This clonotype was obtained from a human donor with low-grade glioma or glioblastoma, undergoing nonglioma brain surgery, or in good health (not recorded which). V gene TRBV19 combines with J gene TRBJ1-5, with a tentative D call TRBD1 (5 bases). What was sequenced was glioma tissue, nonneoplastic brain tissue, or PBMCs (not recorded which). The CDR3 loop is CASSIAQAGQPQHF. The CDR3 nucleotides read TGTGCCAGTAGTATAGCTCAGGCAGGGCAGCCCCAGCATTTT.